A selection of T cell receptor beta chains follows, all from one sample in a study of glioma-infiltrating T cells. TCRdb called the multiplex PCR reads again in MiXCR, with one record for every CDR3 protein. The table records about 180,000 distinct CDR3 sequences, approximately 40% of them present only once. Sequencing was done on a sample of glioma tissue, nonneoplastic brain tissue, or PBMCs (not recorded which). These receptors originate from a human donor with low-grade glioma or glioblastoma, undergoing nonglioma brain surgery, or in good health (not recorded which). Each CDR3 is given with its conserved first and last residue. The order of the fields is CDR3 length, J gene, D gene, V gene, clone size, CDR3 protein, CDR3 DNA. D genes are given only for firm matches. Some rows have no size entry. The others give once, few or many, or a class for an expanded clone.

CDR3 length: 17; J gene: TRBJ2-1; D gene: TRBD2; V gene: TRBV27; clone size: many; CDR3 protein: CASSPSGGAVSYNEQFF; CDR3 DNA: TGTGCCAGCAGTCCGTCGGGGGGAGCTGTCTCCTACAATGAGCAGTTCTTC
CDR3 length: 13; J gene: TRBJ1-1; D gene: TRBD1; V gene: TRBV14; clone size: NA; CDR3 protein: CASSPFWDSEAFF; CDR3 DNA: TGTGCCAGCAGCCCGTTCTGGGACAGTGAAGCTTTCTTT
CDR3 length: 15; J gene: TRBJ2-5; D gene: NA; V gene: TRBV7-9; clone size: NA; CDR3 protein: CASSATTRGQETQYF; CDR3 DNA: TGTGCCAGCAGCGCTACGACTAGAGGACAAGAGACCCAGTACTTC
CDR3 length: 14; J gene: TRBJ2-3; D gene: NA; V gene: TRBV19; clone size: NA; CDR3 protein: CASSIPSNRDKQYF; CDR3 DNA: TGTGCCAGTAGTATCCCCTCCAATCGAGATAAGCAGTATTTT
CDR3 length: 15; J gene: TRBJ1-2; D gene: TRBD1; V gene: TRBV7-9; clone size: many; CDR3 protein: CASSLTRDRSYGYTF; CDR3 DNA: TGTGCCAGCAGCTTAACCCGGGACAGGAGCTATGGCTACACCTTC
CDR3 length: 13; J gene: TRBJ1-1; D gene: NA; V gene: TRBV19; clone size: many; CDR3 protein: CASSIDIYTEAFF; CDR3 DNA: TGTGCCAGTAGTATAGACATATACACTGAAGCTTTCTTT
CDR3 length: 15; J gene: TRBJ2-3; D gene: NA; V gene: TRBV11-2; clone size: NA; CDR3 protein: CASSFSVLSKDTQYF; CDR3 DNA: TGTGCCAGCAGCTTTTCGGTGTTGAGCAAAGATACGCAGTATTTT
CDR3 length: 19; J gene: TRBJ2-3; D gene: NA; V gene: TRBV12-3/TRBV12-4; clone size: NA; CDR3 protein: CASTHRGRVGLVSTDTQYF; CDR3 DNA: TGTGCCAGCACCCATAGAGGTCGTGTTGGGCTAGTCAGCACAGATACGCAGTATTTT
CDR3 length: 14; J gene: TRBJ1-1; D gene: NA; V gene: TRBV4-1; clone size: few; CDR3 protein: CASSPGGGNTEAFF; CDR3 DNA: TGCGCCAGCAGCCCCGGGGGGGGGAACACTGAAGCTTTCTTT
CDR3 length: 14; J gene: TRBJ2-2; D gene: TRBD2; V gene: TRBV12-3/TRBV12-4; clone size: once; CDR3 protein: CARSGLAGTGELFF; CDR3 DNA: TGTGCCCGCAGTGGACTAGCTGGCACCGGGGAGCTGTTTTTT
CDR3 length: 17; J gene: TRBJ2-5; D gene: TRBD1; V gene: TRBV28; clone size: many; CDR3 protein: CASSLLPDRSFQETQYF; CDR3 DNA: TGTGCCAGCAGTTTACTCCCGGACAGGAGCTTTCAAGAGACCCAGTACTTC
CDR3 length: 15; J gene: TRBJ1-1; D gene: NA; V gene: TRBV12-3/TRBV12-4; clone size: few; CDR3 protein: CASSFAGRMNTEAFF; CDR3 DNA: TGTGCCAGCAGTTTCGCAGGGAGGATGAACACTGAAGCTTTCTTT
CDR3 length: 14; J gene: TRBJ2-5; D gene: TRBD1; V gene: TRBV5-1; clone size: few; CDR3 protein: CASRDRGAEETQYF; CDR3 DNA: TGCGCCAGCAGGGACAGGGGAGCGGAGGAGACCCAGTACTTC
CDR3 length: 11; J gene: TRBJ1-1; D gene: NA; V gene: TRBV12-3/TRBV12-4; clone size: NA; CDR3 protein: CASRMGTEAFF; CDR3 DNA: TGTGCCAGCAGAATGGGCACTGAAGCTTTCTTT
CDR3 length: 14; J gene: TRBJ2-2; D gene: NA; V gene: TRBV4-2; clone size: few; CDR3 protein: CASSQDGGLGELFF; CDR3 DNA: TGTGCCAGCAGCCAAGATGGGGGCCTCGGGGAGCTGTTTTTT
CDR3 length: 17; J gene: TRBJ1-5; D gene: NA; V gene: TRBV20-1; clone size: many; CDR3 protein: CSASATRTDYSNQPQHF; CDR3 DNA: TGCAGTGCTAGTGCCACCCGGACAGATTATAGCAATCAGCCCCAGCATTTT
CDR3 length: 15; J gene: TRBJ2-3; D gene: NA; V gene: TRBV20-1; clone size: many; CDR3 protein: CSARAGPSATETQYF; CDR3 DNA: TGCAGTGCTAGAGCCGGGCCCTCAGCGACCGAAACGCAGTATTTT
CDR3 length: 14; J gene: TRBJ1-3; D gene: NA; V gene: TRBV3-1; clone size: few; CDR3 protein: CACSPDSSGNTIYF; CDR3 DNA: TGTGCCTGCAGCCCCGACTCCTCTGGAAACACCATATATTTT
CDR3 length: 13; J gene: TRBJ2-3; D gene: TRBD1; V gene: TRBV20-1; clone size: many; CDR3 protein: CSARQGVADTQYF; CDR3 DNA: TGCAGTGCTAGGCAGGGGGTCGCAGATACGCAGTATTTT
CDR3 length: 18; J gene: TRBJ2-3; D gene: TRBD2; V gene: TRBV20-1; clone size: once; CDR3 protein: CSAPSLLTAGGPGDTQNF; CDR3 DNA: TGCAGTGCCCCCTCCTTACTGACTGCGGGAGGGCCGGGGGATACGCAGAATTTT
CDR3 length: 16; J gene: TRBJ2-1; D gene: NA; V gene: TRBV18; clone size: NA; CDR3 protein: CASSLRVRPTYNEQFF; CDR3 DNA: TGTGCCAGCTCACTCCGGGTCCGTCCTACCTACAATGAGCAGTTCTTC
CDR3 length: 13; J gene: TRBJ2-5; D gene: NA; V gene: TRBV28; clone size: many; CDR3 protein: CASSLDGLETQYF; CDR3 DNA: TGTGCCAGCAGTTTAGACGGGCTAGAGACCCAGTACTTC
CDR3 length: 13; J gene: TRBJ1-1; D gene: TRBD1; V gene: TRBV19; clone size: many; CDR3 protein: CASVDRGPDKAFF; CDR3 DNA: TGTGCCAGTGTTGACAGGGGGCCAGATAAAGCTTTCTTT
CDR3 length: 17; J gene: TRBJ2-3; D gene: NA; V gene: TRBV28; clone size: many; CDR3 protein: CASSLLELGESTDTQYF; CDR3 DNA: TGTGCCAGCAGTTTATTGGAGCTGGGGGAAAGCACAGATACGCAGTATTTT
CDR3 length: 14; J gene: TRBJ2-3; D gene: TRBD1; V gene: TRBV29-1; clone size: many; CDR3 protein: CSGAGDRGPDTQYF; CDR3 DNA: TGCAGCGGGGCCGGAGACAGGGGACCAGATACGCAGTATTTT
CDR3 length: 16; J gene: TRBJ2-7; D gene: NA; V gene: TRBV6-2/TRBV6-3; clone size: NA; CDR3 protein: CASSLRAVAGDNEQYF; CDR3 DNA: TGTGCCAGCAGTCTCCGCGCGGTAGCAGGGGACAACGAGCAGTACTTC